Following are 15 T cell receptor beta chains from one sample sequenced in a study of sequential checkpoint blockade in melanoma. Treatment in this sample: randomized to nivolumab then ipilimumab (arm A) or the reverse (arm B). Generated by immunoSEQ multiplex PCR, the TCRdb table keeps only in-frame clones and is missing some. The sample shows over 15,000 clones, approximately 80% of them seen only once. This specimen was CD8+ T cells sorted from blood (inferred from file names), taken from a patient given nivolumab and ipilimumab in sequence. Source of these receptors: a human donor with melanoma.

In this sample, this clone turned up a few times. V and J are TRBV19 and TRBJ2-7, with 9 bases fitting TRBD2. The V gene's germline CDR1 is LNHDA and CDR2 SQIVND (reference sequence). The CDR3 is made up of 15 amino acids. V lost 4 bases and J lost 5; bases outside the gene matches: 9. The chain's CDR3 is CASSKLAGDVHEQYF. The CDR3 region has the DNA TGTGCCAGTAGTAAATTAGCGGGAGACGTCCACGAGCAGTACTTC. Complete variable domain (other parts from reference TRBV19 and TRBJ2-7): DGGITQSPKYLFRKEGQNVTLSCEQNLNHDAMYWYRQDPGQGLRLIYYSQIVNDFQKGDIAEGYSVSREKKESFPLTVTSAQKNPTAFYLCASSKLAGDVHEQYFGPGTRLTVT.

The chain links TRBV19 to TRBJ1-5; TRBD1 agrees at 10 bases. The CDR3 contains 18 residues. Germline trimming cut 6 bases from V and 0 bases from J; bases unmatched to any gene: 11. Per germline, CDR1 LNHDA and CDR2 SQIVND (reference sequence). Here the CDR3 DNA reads TGTGCCAGTAGGGAGGGGGACAGGGGACTTTATAGCAATCAGCCCCAGCATTTT. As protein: CASREGDRGLYSNQPQHF.

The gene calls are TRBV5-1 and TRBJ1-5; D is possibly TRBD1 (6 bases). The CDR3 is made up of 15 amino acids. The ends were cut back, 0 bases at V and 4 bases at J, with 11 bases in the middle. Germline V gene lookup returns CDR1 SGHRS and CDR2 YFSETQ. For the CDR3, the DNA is TGCGCCAGCAGCTTGGGAGAGGGGGGGAATCAGCCCCAGCATTTT. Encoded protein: CASSLGEGGNQPQHF.

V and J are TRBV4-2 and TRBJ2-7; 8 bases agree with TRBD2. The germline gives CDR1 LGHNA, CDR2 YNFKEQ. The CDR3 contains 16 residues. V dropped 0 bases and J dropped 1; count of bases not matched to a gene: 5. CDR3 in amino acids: CASSQEATSVSYEQYF. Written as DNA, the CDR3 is TGTGCCAGCAGCCAAGAGGCGACTAGCGTGTCCTACGAGCAGTACTTC.

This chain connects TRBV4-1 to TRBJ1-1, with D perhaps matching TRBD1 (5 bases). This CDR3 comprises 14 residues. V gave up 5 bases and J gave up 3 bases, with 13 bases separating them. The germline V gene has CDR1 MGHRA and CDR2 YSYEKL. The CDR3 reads CASSATWGDTEAFF. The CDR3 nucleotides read TGCGCCAGCAGCGCTACATGGGGGGACACTGAAGCTTTCTTT.

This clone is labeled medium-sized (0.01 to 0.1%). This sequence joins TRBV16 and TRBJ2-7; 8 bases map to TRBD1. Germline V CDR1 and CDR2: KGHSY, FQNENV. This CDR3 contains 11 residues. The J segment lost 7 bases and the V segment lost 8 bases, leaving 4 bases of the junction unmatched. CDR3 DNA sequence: TGTGCCAGCGGACAGGGCGGGGAGCAGTACTTC. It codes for CASGQGGEQYF.

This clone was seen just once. CDR3 region: CSVTTGANYGYTF. The DNA for the CDR3 is TGCAGCGTGACGACAGGAGCTAACTATGGCTACACCTTC. The chain couples TRBV29-1 to TRBJ1-2; D perhaps matches TRBD1 (6 bases). The germline V gene has CDR1 SQVTM and CDR2 ANQGSEA. The V gene lost 6 bases and the J gene lost 0 bases, with 11 bases spanning the gap. The CDR3 length is 13 residues.

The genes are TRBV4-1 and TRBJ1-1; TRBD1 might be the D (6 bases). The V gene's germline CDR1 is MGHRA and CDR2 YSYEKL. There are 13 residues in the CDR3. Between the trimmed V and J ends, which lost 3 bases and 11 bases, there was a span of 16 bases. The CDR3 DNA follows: TGCGCCAGCAGCCACCGAGGGGGAGGGGAGGCTTTCTTT. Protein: CASSHRGGGEAFF.

The CDR3 loop reads CASSPTLRGLQGLAGEGAYEQYF. The CDR3 coding sequence is TGTGCCAGCTCACCAACGTTAAGGGGCCTTCAGGGACTAGCGGGAGAGGGGGCCTACGAGCAGTACTTC. The J gene is TRBJ2-7, the V gene TRBV18; TRBD2 agrees at 14 bases. Looked up from germline, CDR1 is KGHSH and CDR2 is LQKENI. CDR3 length equals 23 residues. V shed 2 bases, J shed 2 bases, and the junction held 23 bases outside the gene matches.

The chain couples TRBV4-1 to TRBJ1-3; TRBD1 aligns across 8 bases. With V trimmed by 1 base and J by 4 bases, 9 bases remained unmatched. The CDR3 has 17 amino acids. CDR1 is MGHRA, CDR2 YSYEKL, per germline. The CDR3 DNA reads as TGCGCCAGCAGCCAAGTTCCGGCAGGGGGCAGCGGAAACACCATATATTTT. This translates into CASSQVPAGGSGNTIYF.

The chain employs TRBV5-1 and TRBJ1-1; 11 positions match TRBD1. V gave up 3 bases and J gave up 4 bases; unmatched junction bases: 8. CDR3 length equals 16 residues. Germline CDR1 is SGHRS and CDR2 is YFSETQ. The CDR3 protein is CASSSGTGGEGTEAFF. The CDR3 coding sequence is TGCGCCAGCAGCTCTGGGACAGGGGGGGAGGGCACTGAAGCTTTCTTT.

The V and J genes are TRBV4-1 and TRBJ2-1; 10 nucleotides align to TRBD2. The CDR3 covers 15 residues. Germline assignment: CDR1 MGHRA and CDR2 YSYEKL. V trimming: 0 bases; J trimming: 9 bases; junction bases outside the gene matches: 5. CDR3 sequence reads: CASSQEPSGSFEQFF. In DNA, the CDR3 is TGCGCCAGCAGCCAAGAGCCTAGCGGGAGCTTTGAGCAGTTCTTC.

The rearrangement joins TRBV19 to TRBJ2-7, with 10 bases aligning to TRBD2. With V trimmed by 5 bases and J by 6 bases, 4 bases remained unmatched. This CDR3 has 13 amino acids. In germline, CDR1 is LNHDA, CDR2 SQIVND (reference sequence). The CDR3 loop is CASSWGTSAEQYF. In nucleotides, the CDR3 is TGTGCCAGTAGTTGGGGGACTAGCGCCGAGCAGTACTTC.

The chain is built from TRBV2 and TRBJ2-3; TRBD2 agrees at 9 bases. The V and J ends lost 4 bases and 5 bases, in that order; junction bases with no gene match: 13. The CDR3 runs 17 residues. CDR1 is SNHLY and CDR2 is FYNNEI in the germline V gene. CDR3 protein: CASSGTWGGGAGDTQYF. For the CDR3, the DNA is TGTGCCAGCAGTGGGACCTGGGGCGGGGGGGCAGGAGATACGCAGTATTTT. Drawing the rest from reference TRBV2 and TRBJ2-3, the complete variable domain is EPEVTQTPSHQVTQMGQEVILRCVPISNHLYFYWYRQILGQKVEFLVSFYNNEISEKSEIFDDQFSVERPDGSNFTLKIRSTKLEDSAMYFCASSGTWGGGAGDTQYFGPGTRLTVL.

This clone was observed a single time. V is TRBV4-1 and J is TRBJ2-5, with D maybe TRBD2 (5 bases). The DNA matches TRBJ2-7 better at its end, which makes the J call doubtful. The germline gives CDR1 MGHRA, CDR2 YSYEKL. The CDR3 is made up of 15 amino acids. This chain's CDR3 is CASSQDERPTYEQYF. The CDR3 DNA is TGCGCCAGCAGCCAAGATGAGCGGCCGACCTACGAGCAGTACTTC.